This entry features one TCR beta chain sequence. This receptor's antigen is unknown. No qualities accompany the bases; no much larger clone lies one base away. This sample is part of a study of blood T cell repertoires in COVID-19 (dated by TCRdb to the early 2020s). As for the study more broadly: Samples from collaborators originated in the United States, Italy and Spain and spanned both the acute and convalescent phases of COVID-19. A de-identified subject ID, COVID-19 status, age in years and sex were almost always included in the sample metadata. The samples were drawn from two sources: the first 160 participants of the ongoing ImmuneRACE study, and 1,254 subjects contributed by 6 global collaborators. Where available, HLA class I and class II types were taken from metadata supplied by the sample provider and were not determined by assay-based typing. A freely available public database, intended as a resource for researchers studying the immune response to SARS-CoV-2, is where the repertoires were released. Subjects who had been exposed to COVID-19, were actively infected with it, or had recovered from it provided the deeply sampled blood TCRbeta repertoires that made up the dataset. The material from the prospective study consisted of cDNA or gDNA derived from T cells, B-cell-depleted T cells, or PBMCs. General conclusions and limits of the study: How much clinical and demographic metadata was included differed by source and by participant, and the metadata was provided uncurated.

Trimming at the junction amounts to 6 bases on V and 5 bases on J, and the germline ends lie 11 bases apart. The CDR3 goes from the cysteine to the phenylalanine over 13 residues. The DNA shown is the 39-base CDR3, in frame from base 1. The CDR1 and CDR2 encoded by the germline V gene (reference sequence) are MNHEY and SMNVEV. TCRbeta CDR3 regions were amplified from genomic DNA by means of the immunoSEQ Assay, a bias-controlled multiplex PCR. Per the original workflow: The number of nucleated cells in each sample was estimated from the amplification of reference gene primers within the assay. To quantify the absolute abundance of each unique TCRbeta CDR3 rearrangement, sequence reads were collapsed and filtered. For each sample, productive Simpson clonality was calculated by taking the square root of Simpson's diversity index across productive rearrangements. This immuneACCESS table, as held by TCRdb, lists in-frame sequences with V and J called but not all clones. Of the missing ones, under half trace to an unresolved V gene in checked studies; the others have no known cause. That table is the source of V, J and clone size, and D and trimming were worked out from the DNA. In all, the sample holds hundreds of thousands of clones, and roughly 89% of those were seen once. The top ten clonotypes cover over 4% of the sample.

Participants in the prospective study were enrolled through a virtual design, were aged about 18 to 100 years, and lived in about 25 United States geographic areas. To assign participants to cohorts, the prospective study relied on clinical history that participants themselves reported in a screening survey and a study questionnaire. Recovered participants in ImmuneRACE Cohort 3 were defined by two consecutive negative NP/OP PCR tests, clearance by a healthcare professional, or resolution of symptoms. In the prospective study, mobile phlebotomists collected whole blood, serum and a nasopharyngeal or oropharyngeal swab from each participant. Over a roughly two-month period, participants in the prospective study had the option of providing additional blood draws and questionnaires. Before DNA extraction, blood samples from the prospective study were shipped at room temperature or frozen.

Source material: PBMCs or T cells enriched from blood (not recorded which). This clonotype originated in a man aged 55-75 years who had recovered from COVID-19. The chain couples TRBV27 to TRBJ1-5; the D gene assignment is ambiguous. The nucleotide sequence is TGTGCCAGCAGGCCGGCCGGGGATCAGCCCCAGCATTTT. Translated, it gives CASRPAGDQPQHF.